This TCR beta chain stems from a study of shared clonotypes between healthy human individuals. On the study more broadly: Participating donors consisted of two women and a few men aged 18 to 49.

In regard to this clone: What it binds is not known. Other DNA sequences of this sample code for an identical CDR3.

Notes on the study in general: Four donors shared about 4.8% of their naive CD4 clonotypes. Sequencing depth was expected to affect clonotype sharing among donors. Sampling covered nothing but blood. Tissue TCR repertoires likely differ from those found in blood.

TCRdb's table, derived via immunoSEQ multiplex PCR, lists solely in-frame clones and lacks some. The sample includes 2 million to 2.5 million clones, approximately 93% of them seen just once. The sample comprised naive CD4+ T cells from PBMCs. The subset denotes: CD45RA+ positively selected. The sequence derives from a man between 18 and 35 years old in good health. Some clones in this sample may be carry-over from other donors' samples.

Here the CDR3 reads CASSPGDSSGNTIYF. The CDR3, as DNA: TGCGCCAGCAGCCCCGGGGACAGCTCTGGAAACACCATATATTTT. V and J are TRBV5-1 and TRBJ1-3; TRBD1 aligns across 7 bases. This CDR3 region has 15 residues. V lost 4 bases, J lost 0 bases, and 4 bases stayed unmatched. Germline V lookup: CDR1 SGHRS, CDR2 YFSETQ.